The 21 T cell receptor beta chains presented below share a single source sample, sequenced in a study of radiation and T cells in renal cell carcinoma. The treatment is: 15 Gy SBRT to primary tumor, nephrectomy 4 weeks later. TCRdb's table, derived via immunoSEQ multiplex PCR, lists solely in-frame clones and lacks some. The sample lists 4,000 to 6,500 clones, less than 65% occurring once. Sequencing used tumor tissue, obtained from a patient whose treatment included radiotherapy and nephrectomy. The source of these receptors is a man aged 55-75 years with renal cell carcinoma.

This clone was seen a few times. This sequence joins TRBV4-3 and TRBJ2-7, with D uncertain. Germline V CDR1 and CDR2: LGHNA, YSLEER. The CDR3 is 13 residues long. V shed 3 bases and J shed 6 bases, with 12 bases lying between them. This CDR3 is CASSHRPASEQYF. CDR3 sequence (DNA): TGCGCCAGCAGCCACCGGCCCGCCTCCGAGCAGTACTTC.

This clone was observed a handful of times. Written as DNA, the CDR3 is TGTGCCAGCAGAAAGGGGGATTTCACTGAAGCTTTCTTT. This codes for CASRKGDFTEAFF. The chain uses TRBV6-5 and TRBJ1-1, with a possible D match to TRBD1 (6 bases). In germline, CDR1 is MNHEY, CDR2 SVGAGI. The germline V and J ends were trimmed by 6 bases and 4 bases, with 12 bases remaining between them. The CDR3 has 13 residues.

The DNA of the CDR3 is TGTGCCAGCAGCGTAGTGGGCGGCCGGAACACCGGGGAGCTGTTTTTT. The encoded protein is CASSVVGGRNTGELFF. The rearrangement uses TRBV9 and TRBJ2-2, with D hard to call. CDR1 SGDLS and CDR2 YYNGEE come from the germline V gene. The CDR3 totals 16 residues. Trimming removed 0 bases from V and 1 base from J, with 10 bases in between.

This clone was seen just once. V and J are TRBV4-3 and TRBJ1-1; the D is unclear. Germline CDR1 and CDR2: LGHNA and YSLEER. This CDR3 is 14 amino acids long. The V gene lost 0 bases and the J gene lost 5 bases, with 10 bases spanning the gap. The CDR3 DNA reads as TGCGCCAGCAGCCAAGATTTTCCCGGGACTGAAGCTTTCTTT. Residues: CASSQDFPGTEAFF.

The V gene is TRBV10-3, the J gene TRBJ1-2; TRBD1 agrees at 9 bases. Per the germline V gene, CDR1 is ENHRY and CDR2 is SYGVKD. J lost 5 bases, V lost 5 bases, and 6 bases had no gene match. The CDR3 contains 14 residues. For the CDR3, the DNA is TGTGCCATCAGTCCCGGGACAGGGACTTATGGCTACACCTTC. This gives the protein CAISPGTGTYGYTF.

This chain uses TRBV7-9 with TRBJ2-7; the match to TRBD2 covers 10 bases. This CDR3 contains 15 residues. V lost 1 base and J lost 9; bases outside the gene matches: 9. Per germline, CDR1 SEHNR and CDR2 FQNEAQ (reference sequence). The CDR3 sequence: CASSLGGLAVTGQYF. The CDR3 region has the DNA TGTGCCAGCAGCTTAGGCGGACTAGCGGTAACTGGGCAGTACTTC.

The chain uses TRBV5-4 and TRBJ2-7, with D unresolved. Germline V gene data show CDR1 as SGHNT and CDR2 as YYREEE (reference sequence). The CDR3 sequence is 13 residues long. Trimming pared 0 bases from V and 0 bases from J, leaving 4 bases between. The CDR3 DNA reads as TGTGCCAGCAGCTTGGGGAGCTCCTACGAGCAGTACTTC. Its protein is CASSLGSSYEQYF.

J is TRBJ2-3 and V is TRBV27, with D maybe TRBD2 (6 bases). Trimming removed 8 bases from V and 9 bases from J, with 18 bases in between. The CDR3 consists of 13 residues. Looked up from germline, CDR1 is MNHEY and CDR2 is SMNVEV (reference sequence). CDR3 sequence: CASAQVVAGTQYF. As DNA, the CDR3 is TGTGCCAGCGCCCAAGTTGTGGCGGGGACGCAGTATTTT.

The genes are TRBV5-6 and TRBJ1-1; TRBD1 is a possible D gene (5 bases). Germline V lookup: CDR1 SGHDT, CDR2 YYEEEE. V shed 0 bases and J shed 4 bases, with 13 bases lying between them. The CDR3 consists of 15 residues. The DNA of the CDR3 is TGTGCCAGCAGCTTGGTCGAGGGGTTAAGCACTGAAGCTTTCTTT. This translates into CASSLVEGLSTEAFF. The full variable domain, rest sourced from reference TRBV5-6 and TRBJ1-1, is DAGVTQSPTHLIKTRGQQVTLRCSPKSGHDTVSWYQQALGQGPQFIFQYYEEEERQRGNFPDRFSGHQFPNYSSELNVNALLLGDSALYLCASSLVEGLSTEAFFGQGTRLTVV.

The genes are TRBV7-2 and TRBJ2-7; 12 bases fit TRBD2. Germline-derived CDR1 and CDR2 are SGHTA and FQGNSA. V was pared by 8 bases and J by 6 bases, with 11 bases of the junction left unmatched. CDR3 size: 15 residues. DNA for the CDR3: TGTGCCAGCGAGGGGGCTAGCGGGAGGGCCGGCGAGCAGTACTTC. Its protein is CASEGASGRAGEQYF.

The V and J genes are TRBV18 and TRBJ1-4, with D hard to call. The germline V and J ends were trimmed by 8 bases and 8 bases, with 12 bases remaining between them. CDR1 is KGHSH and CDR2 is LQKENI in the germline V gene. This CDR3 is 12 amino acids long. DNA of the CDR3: TGTGCCAGCACCCTCGAAGGGGAAAAACTGTTTTTT. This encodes CASTLEGEKLFF.

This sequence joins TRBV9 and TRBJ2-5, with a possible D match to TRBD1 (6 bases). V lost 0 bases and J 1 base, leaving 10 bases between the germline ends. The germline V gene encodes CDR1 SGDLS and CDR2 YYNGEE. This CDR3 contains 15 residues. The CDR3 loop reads CASSVGQALQETQYF. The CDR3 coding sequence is TGTGCCAGCAGCGTAGGACAGGCCCTCCAAGAGACCCAGTACTTC.

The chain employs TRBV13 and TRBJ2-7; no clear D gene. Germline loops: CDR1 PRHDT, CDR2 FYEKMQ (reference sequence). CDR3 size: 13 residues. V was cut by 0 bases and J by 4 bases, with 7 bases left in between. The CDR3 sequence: CASSLGVGYEQYF. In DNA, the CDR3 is TGTGCCAGCAGCTTAGGTGTTGGGTACGAGCAGTACTTC.

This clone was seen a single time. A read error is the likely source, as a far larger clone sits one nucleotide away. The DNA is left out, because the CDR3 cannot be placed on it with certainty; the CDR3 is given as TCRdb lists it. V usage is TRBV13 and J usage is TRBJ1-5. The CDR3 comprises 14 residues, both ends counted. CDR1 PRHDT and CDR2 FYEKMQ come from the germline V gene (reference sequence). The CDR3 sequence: CASSFGPGGQPQHF.

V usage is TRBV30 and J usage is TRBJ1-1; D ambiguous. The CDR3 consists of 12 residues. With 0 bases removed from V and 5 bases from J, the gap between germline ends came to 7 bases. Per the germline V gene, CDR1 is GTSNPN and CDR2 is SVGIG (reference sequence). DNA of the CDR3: TGTGCCTGGAGTGTACTCAAGACTGAAGCTTTCTTT. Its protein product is CAWSVLKTEAFF.

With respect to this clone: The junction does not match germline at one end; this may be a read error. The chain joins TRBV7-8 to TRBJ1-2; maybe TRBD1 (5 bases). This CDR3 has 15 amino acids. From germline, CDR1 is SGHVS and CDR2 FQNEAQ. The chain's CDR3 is CASSQEEGRVNGYTF. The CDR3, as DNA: TGCGCCAGCAGCCAAGAGGAGGGACGAGTTAATGGCTACACCTTC.

The CDR3 sequence: CAWSGRSDRLTPDTQYF. The CDR3 coding sequence is TGTGCCTGGAGCGGACGTTCGGACAGGCTTACACCCGATACGCAGTATTTT. This chain joins TRBV30 and TRBJ2-3, with TRBD1 identical over 7 bases. The germline CDR1 and CDR2 sequences are GTSNPN and SVGIG (reference sequence). CDR3 length: 17 amino acids. Trimming cost V 3 bases and J 6 bases; bases outside gene matches: 18.

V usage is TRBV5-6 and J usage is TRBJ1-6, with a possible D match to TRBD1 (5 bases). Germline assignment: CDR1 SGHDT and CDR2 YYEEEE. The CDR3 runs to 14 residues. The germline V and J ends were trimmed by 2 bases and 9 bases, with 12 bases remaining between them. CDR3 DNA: TGTGCCAGCAGCTTACGGACAAATTTTTCACCCCTCCACTTT. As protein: CASSLRTNFSPLHF.

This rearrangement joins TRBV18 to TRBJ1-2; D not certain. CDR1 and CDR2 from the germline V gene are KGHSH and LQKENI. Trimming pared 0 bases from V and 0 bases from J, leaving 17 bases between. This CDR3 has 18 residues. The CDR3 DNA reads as TGTGCCAGCTCACCACCGGCCAGGAGTAATAGGGCTAACTATGGCTACACCTTC. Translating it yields CASSPPARSNRANYGYTF.

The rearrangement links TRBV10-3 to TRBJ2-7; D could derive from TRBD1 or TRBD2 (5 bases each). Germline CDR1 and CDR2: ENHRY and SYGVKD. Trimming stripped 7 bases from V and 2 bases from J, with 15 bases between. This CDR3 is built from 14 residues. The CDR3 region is CAITQRGQTYEQYF. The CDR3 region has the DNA TGTGCCATCACCCAGAGGGGCCAAACCTACGAGCAGTACTTC.

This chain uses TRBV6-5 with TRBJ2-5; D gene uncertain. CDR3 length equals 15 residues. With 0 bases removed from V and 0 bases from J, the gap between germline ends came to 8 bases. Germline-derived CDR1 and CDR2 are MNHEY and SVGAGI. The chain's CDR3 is CASSYSSLNQETQYF. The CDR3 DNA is TGTGCCAGCAGTTACTCTTCCCTTAACCAAGAGACCCAGTACTTC.